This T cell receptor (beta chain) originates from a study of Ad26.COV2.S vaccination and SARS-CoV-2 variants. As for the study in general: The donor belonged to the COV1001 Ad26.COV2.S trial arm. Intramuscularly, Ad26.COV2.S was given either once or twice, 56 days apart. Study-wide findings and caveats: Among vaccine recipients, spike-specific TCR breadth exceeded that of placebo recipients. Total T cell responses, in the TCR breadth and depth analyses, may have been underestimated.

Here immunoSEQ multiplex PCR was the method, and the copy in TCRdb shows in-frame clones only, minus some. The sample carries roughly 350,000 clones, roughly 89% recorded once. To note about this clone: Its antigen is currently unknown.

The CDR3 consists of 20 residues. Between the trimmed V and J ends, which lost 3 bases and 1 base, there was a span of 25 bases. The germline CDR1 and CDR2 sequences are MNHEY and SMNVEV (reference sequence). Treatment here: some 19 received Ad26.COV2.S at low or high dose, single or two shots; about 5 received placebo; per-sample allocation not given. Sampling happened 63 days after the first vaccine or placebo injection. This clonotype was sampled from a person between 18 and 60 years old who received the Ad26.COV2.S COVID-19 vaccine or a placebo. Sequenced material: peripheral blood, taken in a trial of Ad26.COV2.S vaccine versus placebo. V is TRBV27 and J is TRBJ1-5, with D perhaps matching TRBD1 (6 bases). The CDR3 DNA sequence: TGTGCCAGCAGTTTGCCAGGGACAACAAGTTCCGGTTGGAGCAATCAGCCCCAGCATTTT. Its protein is CASSLPGTTSSGWSNQPQHF.